A selection of T cell receptor beta chains follows, all from one sample in a study of vaccination and CD4 T cells after COVID-19. For these TCRs, the target antigens are not known. TCRdb reprocessed the PCR reads with MiXCR, giving one entry per CDR3 protein. The top ten clones hold around 6.3% of a sample with 20,000 or so distinct CDR3 sequences, 50% of them seen once. Sequencing used CD4+ T cells from blood, cultured in vitro. These receptors all come from a human donor who had recovered from COVID-19. Both conserved end residues are part of each CDR3.

v_gene	j_gene	CDR3aa
TRBV12-3/TRBV12-4	TRBJ2-4	CASSWTGINIQYF
TRBV5-1	TRBJ2-5	CASSLSGTSGQETQYF
TRBV7-7	TRBJ2-2	CASSLAGGELFF
TRBV2	TRBJ2-7	CASSGGLPYYEQYF
TRBV10-3	TRBJ2-2	CAISAPGDGSGELFF
TRBV5-4	TRBJ1-2	CASSGQGALFYGYTF
TRBV28	TRBJ1-5	CASTGPKQPQHF
TRBV18	TRBJ1-5	CASSPAAGLGNNQPQHF
TRBV11-2	TRBJ2-5	CASSASGRGETQYF
TRBV6-5	TRBJ1-2	CASSSLPLYGYTF
TRBV11-2	TRBJ2-5	CASRQDASRETQYF
TRBV3-1	TRBJ2-7	CASSQVSSYEQYF
TRBV27	TRBJ2-3	CASSPTTGQAQYF
TRBV7-9	TRBJ2-3	CASSSFLSGRAVDTQYF
TRBV20-1	TRBJ1-5	CSAQEHASYNQPQHF
TRBV20-1	TRBJ1-4	CSARDQVATNEKLFF
TRBV24-1	TRBJ2-5	CATSDAGQDVETQYF
TRBV11-3	TRBJ1-2	CASSLQGLDVSVGGYTF
TRBV18	TRBJ1-1	CASSPRGQGNTEAFF
TRBV24-1	TRBJ2-2	CATSDPWGGPSTGELFF
TRBV6-2/TRBV6-3	TRBJ1-1	CASSTVGTEAFF
TRBV6-5	TRBJ1-1	CASSYMGENTEAFF
TRBV7-2	TRBJ2-2	CASSLTGVGTGELFF
TRBV19	TRBJ1-1	CASSKIWDPTRAFF
TRBV7-2	TRBJ2-5	CASSQSAETQYF
TRBV29-1	TRBJ2-3	CSVARGEGRGTDTQYF
TRBV7-2	TRBJ2-7	CASSTDRVREQYF
TRBV19	TRBJ1-5	CASKDLEEAQHF
TRBV6-1	TRBJ1-6	CASRNPRWRATDYSPLHF
TRBV20-1	TRBJ2-5	CSLLAGVGETQYF
TRBV20-1	TRBJ2-3	CSVSGSNTQYF
TRBV2	TRBJ2-2	CASSEDALANTGELFF